Detailed here is one T cell receptor beta chain. This CDR3 spans 14 amino acids. In germline, CDR1 is MDHEN, CDR2 SYDVKM. V lost 6 bases, J lost 1 base, and 9 bases lay in between. The record originates from a study of T cells after yellow fever vaccination. Study outcomes and limitations: Peaking on day 5 versus 15, the secondary response was faster but weaker. There was a small share of clonotypes that showed up in both the CD4 and CD8 compartments. Abundant clonotypes (contaminants from the bulk population) could be present in FACS-sorted repertoires.

As TCR cDNA was made by 5'RACE template switching, a universal primer site and UMIs were added. TCRdb independently ran MiXCR on the 5' RACE reads; one entry per CDR3 protein. The table shows tens of thousands of distinct CDR3 sequences, with roughly 3.2% occurring only once. Sequencing used PBMCs, either bulk or a sorted T-cell subset (CD4+, CD8+, memory, or dextramer-sorted; not recorded which), obtained about 41 days after the first yellow fever vaccination. The V call is TRBV28, the J call TRBJ2-2; perhaps TRBD2 as D (5 bases). The clonotype originates from a man in his late teens or twenties who received the YFV17D yellow fever vaccine. The CDR3 bases are TGTGCCAGCAGACTAGACGGGAACACCGGGGAGCTGTTTTTT. Residues: CASRLDGNTGELFF.